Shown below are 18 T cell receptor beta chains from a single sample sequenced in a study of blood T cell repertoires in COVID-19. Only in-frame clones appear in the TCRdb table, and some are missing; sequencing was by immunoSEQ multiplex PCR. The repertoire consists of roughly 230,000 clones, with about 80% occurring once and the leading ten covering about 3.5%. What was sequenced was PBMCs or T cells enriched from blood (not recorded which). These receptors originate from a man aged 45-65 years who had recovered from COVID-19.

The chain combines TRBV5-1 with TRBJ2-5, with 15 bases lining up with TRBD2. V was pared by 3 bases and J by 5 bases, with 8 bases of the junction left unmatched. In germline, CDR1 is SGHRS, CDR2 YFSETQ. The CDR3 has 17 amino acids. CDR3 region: CASSSGTSGGMVETQYF. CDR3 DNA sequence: TGCGCCAGCAGCTCCGGGACTAGCGGGGGGATGGTGGAGACCCAGTACTTC.

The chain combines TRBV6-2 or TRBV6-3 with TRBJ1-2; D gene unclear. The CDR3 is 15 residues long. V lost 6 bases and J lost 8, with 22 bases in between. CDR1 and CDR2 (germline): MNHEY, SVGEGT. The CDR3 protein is CASSPREGTLRGYTF. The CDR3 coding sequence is TGTGCCAGCAGCCCGCGGGAGGGCACCCTTCGCGGCTACACCTTC.

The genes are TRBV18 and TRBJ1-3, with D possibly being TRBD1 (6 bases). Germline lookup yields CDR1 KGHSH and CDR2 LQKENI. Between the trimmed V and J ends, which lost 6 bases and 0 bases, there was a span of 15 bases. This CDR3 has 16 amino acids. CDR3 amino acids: CASSESGGPSGNTIYF. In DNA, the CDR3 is TGTGCCAGCTCGGAAAGCGGGGGCCCCTCTGGAAACACCATATATTTT.

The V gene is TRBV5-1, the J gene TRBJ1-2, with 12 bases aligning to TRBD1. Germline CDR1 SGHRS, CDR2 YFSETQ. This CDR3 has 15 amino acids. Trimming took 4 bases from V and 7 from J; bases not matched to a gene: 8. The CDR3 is CASSIPGQGAGGYTF. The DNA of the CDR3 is TGCGCCAGCAGCATTCCGGGACAGGGGGCTGGTGGCTACACCTTC.

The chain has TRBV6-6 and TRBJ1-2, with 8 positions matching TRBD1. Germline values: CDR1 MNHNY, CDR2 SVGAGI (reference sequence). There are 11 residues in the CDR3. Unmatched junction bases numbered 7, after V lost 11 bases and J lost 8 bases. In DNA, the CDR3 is TGTGCCGGAGGACAGGGCTTAGGCTACACCTTC. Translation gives CAGGQGLGYTF.

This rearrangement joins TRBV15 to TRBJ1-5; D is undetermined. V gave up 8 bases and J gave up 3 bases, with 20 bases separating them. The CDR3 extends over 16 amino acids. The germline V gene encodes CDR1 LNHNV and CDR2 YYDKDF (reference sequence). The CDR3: CATGEFGDMVNQPQHF. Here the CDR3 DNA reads TGTGCCACCGGGGAATTCGGGGATATGGTCAATCAGCCCCAGCATTTT.

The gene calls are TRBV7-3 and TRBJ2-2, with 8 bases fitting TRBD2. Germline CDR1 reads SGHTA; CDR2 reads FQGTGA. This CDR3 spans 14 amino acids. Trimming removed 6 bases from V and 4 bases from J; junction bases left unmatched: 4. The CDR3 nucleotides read TGTGCCAGCAGTACGGGAGGGCCCACCGGGGAGCTGTTTTTT. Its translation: CASSTGGPTGELFF.

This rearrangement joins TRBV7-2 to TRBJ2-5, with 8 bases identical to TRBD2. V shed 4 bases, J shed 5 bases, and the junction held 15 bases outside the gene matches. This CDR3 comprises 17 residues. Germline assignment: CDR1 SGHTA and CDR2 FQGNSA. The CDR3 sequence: CASSSRGSGKPQETQYF. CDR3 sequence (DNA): TGTGCCAGCAGCTCCCGGGGTAGCGGGAAGCCCCAGGAGACCCAGTACTTC.

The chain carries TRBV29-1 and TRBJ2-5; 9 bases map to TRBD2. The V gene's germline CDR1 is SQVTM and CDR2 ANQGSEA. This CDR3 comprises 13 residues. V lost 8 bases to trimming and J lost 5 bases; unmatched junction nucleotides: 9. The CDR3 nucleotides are TGCAGCTATCTGAACGCGGGGGGGGAGACCCAGTACTTC. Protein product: CSYLNAGGETQYF.

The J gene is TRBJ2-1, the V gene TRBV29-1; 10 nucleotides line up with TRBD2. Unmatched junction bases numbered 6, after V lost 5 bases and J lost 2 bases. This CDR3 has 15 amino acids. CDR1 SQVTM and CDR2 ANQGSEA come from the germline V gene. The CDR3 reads CSVRASGSPYNEQFF. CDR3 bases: TGCAGCGTTAGGGCTAGCGGGAGTCCCTACAATGAGCAGTTCTTC.

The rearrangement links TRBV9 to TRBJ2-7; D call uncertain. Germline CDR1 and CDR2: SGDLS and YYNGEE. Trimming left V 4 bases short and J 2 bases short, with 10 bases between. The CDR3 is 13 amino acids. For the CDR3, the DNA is TGTGCCAGCAGCCCGGGTCTCCCCTACGAGCAGTACTTC. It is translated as CASSPGLPYEQYF.

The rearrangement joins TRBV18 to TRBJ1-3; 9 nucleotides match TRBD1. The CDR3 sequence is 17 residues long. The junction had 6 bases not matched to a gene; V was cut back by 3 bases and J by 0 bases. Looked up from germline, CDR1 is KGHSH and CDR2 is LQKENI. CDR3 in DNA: TGTGCCAGCTCACCTCTTGGGACAGGGACCTCTGGAAACACCATATATTTT. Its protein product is CASSPLGTGTSGNTIYF.

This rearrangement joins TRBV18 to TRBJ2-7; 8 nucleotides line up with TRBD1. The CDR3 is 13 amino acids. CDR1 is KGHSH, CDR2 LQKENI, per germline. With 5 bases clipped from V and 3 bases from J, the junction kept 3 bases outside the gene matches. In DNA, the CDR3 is TGTGCCAGCTCAGGAGGGACAGGCTACGAGCAGTACTTC. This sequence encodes CASSGGTGYEQYF.

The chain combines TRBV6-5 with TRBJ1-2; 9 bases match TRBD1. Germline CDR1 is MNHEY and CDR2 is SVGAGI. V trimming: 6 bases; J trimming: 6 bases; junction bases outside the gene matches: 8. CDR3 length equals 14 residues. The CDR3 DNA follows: TGTGCCAGCAGAAACGCCGGGACAGGGCATGGCTACACCTTC. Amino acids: CASRNAGTGHGYTF.

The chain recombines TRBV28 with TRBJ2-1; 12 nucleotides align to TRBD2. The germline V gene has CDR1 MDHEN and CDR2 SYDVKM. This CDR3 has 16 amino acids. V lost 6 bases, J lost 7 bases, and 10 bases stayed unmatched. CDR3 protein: CASSPPTSGSPNEQFF. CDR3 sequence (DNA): TGTGCCAGCAGCCCCCCGACTAGCGGGAGCCCGAATGAGCAGTTCTTC.

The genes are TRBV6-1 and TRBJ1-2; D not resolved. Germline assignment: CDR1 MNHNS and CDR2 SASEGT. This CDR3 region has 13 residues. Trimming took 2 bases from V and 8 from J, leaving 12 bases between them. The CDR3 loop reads CASSENRLQGYTF. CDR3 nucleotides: TGTGCCAGCAGTGAAAACCGATTACAAGGCTACACCTTC.

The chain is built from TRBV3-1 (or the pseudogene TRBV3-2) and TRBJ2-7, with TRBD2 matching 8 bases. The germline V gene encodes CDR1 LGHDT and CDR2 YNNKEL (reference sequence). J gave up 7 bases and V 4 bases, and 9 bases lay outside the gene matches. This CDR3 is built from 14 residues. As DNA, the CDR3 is TGTGCCAGCAGCCTGGGACTAGGGAGTGGGGAGCAGTACTTC. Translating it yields CASSLGLGSGEQYF.

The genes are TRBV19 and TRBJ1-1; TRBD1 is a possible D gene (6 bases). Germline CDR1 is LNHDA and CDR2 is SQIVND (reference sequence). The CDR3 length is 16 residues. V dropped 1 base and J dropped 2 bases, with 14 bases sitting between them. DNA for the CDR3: TGTGCCAGTAGTATAGGGGACACGGTGGTAAACACTGAAGCTTTCTTT. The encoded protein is CASSIGDTVVNTEAFF.